This record looks at one T cell receptor (beta chain) sequence and its context. Its antigen is as yet unknown. This sample's treatment: roughly 11-day PBMC culture with coronavirus spike peptide pools or control peptides (ViraFEST assay). Investigators obtained the unexposed donor's CD4+ T cells before the COVID-19 pandemic (2011-2018). Probing of unexposed-donor CD4+ T cells with SARS-CoV-2 S/N and four cold-coronavirus spikes was done, cells permitting. These data come from a study of vaccination and CD4 T cells after COVID-19. In the study overall: Cells were stimulated with overlapping spike peptides from SARS-CoV-2, HCoV-NL63, HCoV-OC43 and HCoV-229E. Cultures designated as controls were supplied with a CEFX pool, an HIV-1 Nef pool, or no peptide.

Germline lookup yields CDR1 MNHEY and CDR2 SVGAGI. Trimming took 4 bases from V and 6 from J, leaving 10 bases between them. CDR3 size: 12 residues. The Oncomine TCR Beta short-read assay sequenced DNA from cultured CD4+ T cells. TCRdb called the PCR reads again in MiXCR, with one record for every CDR3 protein. The top ten clones hold over 40% of a sample with about 5,500 distinct CDR3 sequences, approximately 40% of them seen once. The receptor was isolated from a human donor in good health. The J gene is TRBJ2-7, the V gene TRBV6-5; D perhaps matches TRBD2 (6 bases). Sequenced material: CD4+ T cells from blood, cultured in vitro. The CDR3 sequence is CASSLIGGEQYF. The CDR3 bases are TGTGCCAGCAGTTTGATCGGGGGCGAGCAGTACTTC.